Listed below are T cell receptor beta chains from one sample, sequenced in a study of T cells in tumors after PD-1 blockade. The assay was immunoSEQ multiplex PCR, and TCRdb's table has in-frame clones only and misses some. The table includes more than 50,000 clones, roughly 70% detected once. This sample comprised PBMCs, obtained after anti-PD-1 treatment. The receptors stem from a human donor with basal cell carcinoma. CDR3s include the opening cysteine and the closing phenylalanine or tryptophan. D genes are given only for firm matches. Rows may omit the clone size; those that give it use once, few, many or a size class.

clone_size j_call v_call d_call cdr3_nt cdr3_aa
. TRBJ2-7 TRBV28 . TGTGCCAGCACCTTACCCCGGGCACCCTACGAGCAGTACTTC CASTLPRAPYEQYF
. TRBJ2-7 TRBV5-4 TRBD2 TGTGCCAGCAGCTTGATTGGGCCTAGCGGGGATTACGAGCAGTACTTC CASSLIGPSGDYEQYF
. TRBJ2-3 TRBV10-2 TRBD2 TGCGCCAGTAATAGCGGGGGCACAGATACGCAGTATTTT CASNSGGTDTQYF
. TRBJ1-4 TRBV6-5 . TGTGCCAGCAGGGCAGGGAGCTCTAATGAAAAACTGTTTTTT CASRAGSSNEKLFF
. TRBJ1-2 TRBV5-6 TRBD1 TGTGCCAGCAGCCTGGACAGGAAATACTATGGCTACACCTTC CASSLDRKYYGYTF
. TRBJ2-5 TRBV11-3 TRBD2 TGTGCCAGCAGCTTAGAAGGGAGGGTACAAGAGACCCAGTACTTC CASSLEGRVQETQYF
. TRBJ2-5 TRBV5-4 . TGTGCCAGCAGTTTAGGGTTAAGGGCAGGAAAAGAGACCCAGTACTTC CASSLGLRAGKETQYF
. TRBJ1-1 TRBV6-5 . TGTGCCAGCACCATAGGCCTTGAAGCTTTCTTT CASTIGLEAFF
. TRBJ1-1 TRBV30 . TGTGCCTGGAATCAGTACACTGAAGCTTTCTTT CAWNQYTEAFF
few TRBJ1-6 TRBV3-1/TRBV3-2 . TGTGCCAGCAGCCAAGTGCAGGGAAATTCACCCCTCCACTTT CASSQVQGNSPLHF
. TRBJ2-1 TRBV28 . TGTGCCAGCAGCGGGATCTTTAGCTCCTACAATGAGCAGTTCTTC CASSGIFSSYNEQFF
. TRBJ1-3 TRBV28 . TGTGCCAGCAGTAAAACGGACCCCAGGGCTGGAAACACCATATATTTT CASSKTDPRAGNTIYF
. TRBJ1-1 TRBV7-8 . TGTGCCAGCAGCCAAAGGACACAGCGTCCTGAAGCTTTCTTT CASSQRTQRPEAFF
. TRBJ1-5 TRBV6-5 . TGTGCCAGCAGGGGCCAAATAGGACAGCCCCAGCATTTT CASRGQIGQPQHF
once TRBJ2-3 TRBV30 . TGTGCCTGGAGCCAGGGGGATACGCAGTATTTT CAWSQGDTQYF
few TRBJ1-5 TRBV6-5 . TGTGCCAGCAAAGCGACAGCGAATCAGCCCCAGCATTTT CASKATANQPQHF
few TRBJ2-7 TRBV4-1 . TGCGCCAGCAGCCAGGGCGTGGGGACCGTCTACGAGCAGTACTTC CASSQGVGTVYEQYF
. TRBJ1-4 TRBV5-6 . TGTGCCAGCAGCCAACGGGGCAAAGTCGGGGAAAAACTGTTTTTT CASSQRGKVGEKLFF
. TRBJ1-2 TRBV7-9 . TGTGCCAGCAGCTTAGGAGCAGGGAACTATGGCTACACCTTC CASSLGAGNYGYTF
. TRBJ1-1 TRBV18 . TGTGCCAGCTCACTTACAACACGCACTGAAGCTTTCTTT CASSLTTRTEAFF
. TRBJ2-7 TRBV5-4 . TGTGCCAGCAGCTCCCCCGGACTAAGGGGGGTGGAAGAGCAGTACTTC CASSSPGLRGVEEQYF
. TRBJ1-4 TRBV3-1/TRBV3-2 . TGTGCCAGCAGCCCGGATGGCCGGGCAACTAATGAAAAACTGTTTTTT CASSPDGRATNEKLFF
. TRBJ2-5 TRBV6-6 TRBD2 TGTGCCAGCAGTCCAGCGGGGGGGCCGGGAGAGACCCAGTACTTC CASSPAGGPGETQYF
. TRBJ2-7 TRBV12-5 TRBD1 TGTGCTAGTGGTTCTCCGGGACAGAGCTCCTACGAGCAGTACTTC CASGSPGQSSYEQYF
. TRBJ1-6 TRBV5-1 . TGCGCCAGCAGCCGGGACCTACAGAATTCACCCCTCCACTTT CASSRDLQNSPLHF